The rows below give T cell receptor beta chains drawn from one sample of a study of Graves' ophthalmopathy and Graves' hyperthyroidism. Via MiXCR, TCRdb re-called the multiplex PCR reads, giving one row per CDR3 protein. The sample yields hundreds of thousands of distinct CDR3 sequences, about 24% seen once. Sequencing input: peripheral blood. Receptors originate from a woman between 18 and 29 years old with stable Graves' hyperthyroidism. Some clones in this sample may be carry-over from other donors' samples. Both conserved end residues are part of each CDR3. D genes are given only for firm matches. Size is omitted from some rows. Given values are once, few, many or a class for expanded clones.

>TRBJ2-2|TRBV6-1|TRBD2|many
CASTRAIGGGTGELFF
TGTGCCAGCACAAGGGCTATCGGCGGGGGCACCGGGGAGCTGTTTTTT
>TRBJ2-5|TRBV20-1|TRBD1|.
CSARATGAYQETQYF
TGCAGTGCTAGAGCGACAGGGGCCTACCAAGAGACCCAGTACTTC
>TRBJ2-5|TRBV15|.|.
CATSRDTGQGAQYF
TGTGCCACCAGCAGAGATACGGGGCAAGGGGCCCAGTACTTC
>TRBJ1-6|TRBV7-3|.|many
CASSLTTGRTGNSPLHF
TGTGCCAGCAGCTTAACGACCGGACGGACGGGGAATTCACCCCTCCACTTT
>TRBJ1-2|TRBV19|TRBD1|many
CASSPTLRGQGDYGYTF
TGTGCCAGTAGCCCAACTCTCCGGGGACAGGGGGACTATGGCTACACCTTC
>TRBJ1-2|TRBV4-3|.|.
CASSQERKAGYTF
TGCGCCAGCAGCCAAGAGAGGAAGGCCGGCTACACCTTC
>TRBJ1-2|TRBV9|TRBD1|.
CASSVQGADYGYTF
TGTGCCAGCAGCGTACAGGGGGCCGACTATGGCTACACCTTC
>TRBJ2-6|TRBV6-4|.|many
CASSRLTGTVSSGANVLTF
TGTGCCAGCAGTCGACTAACCGGGACCGTCAGCTCTGGGGCCAACGTCCTGACTTTC
>TRBJ1-2|TRBV20-1|.|.
CSAGGGVTNYGYTF
TGCAGTGCTGGCGGGGGGGTAACTAACTATGGCTACACCTTC
>TRBJ2-5|TRBV12-3/TRBV12-4|.|many
CASGYRPAGAEETQYF
TGTGCCAGCGGCTATCGACCGGCGGGGGCCGAAGAGACCCAGTACTTC
>TRBJ1-3|TRBV12-3/TRBV12-4|.|.
CASNEGGPGNTIYF
TGTGCCAGCAACGAAGGGGGGCCTGGAAACACCATATATTTT
>TRBJ2-5|TRBV2|.|.
CASAGAQETQYF
TGTGCCAGCGCGGGGGCCCAGGAGACCCAGTACTTC
>TRBJ2-7|TRBV7-9|.|many
CASSLGSPPYEQYF
TGTGCCAGCAGCTTAGGAAGCCCACCCTACGAGCAGTACTTC
>TRBJ2-7|TRBV6-1|TRBD1|few
CASSPLLTGQGHEQYF
TGTGCCAGCAGTCCCCTCTTGACGGGACAGGGCCACGAGCAGTACTTC
>TRBJ1-2|TRBV12-3/TRBV12-4|.|.
CASSLIASGVALYGYTF
TGTGCCAGCAGTTTAATCGCATCCGGGGTGGCGCTCTATGGCTACACCTTC
>TRBJ2-7|TRBV12-3/TRBV12-4|.|few
CASSLRQLPYEQYF
TGTGCCAGCAGTTTGCGACAACTTCCCTACGAGCAGTACTTC
>TRBJ2-5|TRBV13|TRBD1|many
CASSHRDRGETQYF
TGTGCCAGCAGCCACCGGGACAGGGGAGAGACCCAGTACTTC
>TRBJ1-1|TRBV12-3/TRBV12-4|.|.
CASSLMSVRSEAFF
TGTGCCAGCAGTTTGATGAGTGTCAGGTCTGAAGCTTTCTTT
>TRBJ2-7|TRBV9|TRBD1|many
CASSVVAGTGGHEQYF
TGTGCCAGCAGCGTAGTTGCGGGGACAGGGGGCCACGAGCAGTACTTC
>TRBJ2-2|TRBV12-3/TRBV12-4|TRBD1|many
CASSLGTGGTGELFF
TGTGCCAGCAGCTTAGGGACAGGGGGGACCGGGGAGCTGTTTTTT
>TRBJ2-7|TRBV12-3/TRBV12-4|.|.
CASRFGTPSYEQVF
TGTGCCAGCAGGTTCGGGACGCCTTCCTACGAGCAGGTCTTC
>TRBJ2-5|TRBV2|TRBD2|.
CASRPSGGAVETQYF
TGTGCCAGCAGACCTAGCGGGGGGGCCGTAGAGACCCAGTACTTC
>TRBJ1-2|TRBV3-1|.|many
CASSQARGRIYGYTF
TGTGCCAGCAGCCAAGCCCGGGGGCGCATCTATGGCTACACCTTC
>TRBJ2-5|TRBV6-1|TRBD2|many
CASSPPRGGGRETQYF
TGTGCCAGCAGTCCCCCTCGCGGGGGGGGCCGGGAGACCCAGTACTTC
>TRBJ1-2|TRBV6-4|.|.
CASSDGVVGGYTF
TGTGCCAGCAGTGACGGGGTGGTCGGGGGCTACACCTTC
>TRBJ1-5|TRBV28|.|.
CASSLLTDVQHF
TGTGCCAGCAGTTTATTGACAGACGTCCAGCATTTT
>TRBJ1-1|TRBV19|.|many
CASSISGTKNTEAFF
TGTGCCAGTAGTATTTCTGGCACCAAGAACACTGAAGCTTTCTTT
>TRBJ2-4|TRBV27|.|.
CASSSFDSLYIQYF
TGTGCCAGCAGTTCATTCGACAGCCTGTACATTCAGTACTTC
>TRBJ2-3|TRBV11-2|.|once
CASSLGRGGLLSQYF
TGTGCCAGCAGCTTGGGTAGGGGGGGACTCTTGTCGCAGTATTTT
>TRBJ2-5|TRBV20-1|.|many
CSARSGETQYF
TGCAGTGCTAGATCAGGAGAGACCCAGTACTTC
>TRBJ2-5|TRBV27|.|many
CASSPQGFETQYF
TGTGCCAGCAGCCCCCAGGGATTCGAGACCCAGTACTTC
>TRBJ2-2|TRBV15|.|many
CATSRDVRGRTGELFF
TGTGCCACCAGCAGAGATGTGCGGGGGCGAACCGGGGAGCTGTTTTTT
>TRBJ1-5|TRBV27|TRBD1|.
CASSFHGTGDNQPQHF
TGTGCCAGCAGTTTCCACGGGACAGGGGATAATCAGCCCCAGCATTTT
>TRBJ1-1|TRBV12-3/TRBV12-4|.|.
CASSLSAGMNTEAFF
TGTGCCAGCAGTTTAAGTGCGGGGATGAACACTGAAGCTTTCTTT
>TRBJ2-2|TRBV6-5|.|.
CASSYSGLGNTGELFF
TGTGCCAGCAGTTACTCGGGCTTAGGGAACACCGGGGAGCTGTTTTTT
>TRBJ2-7|TRBV20-1|.|.
CSARDRRGGYYEQYF
TGCAGTGCTAGAGATCGAAGGGGGGGATACTACGAGCAGTACTTC
>TRBJ1-1|TRBV6-2/TRBV6-3|.|.
CATRDPARGTEAFF
TGTGCCACCCGGGACCCCGCTAGGGGAACTGAAGCTTTCTTT
>TRBJ2-7|TRBV2|.|many
CASTGQGLWGQYF
TGTGCCAGCACGGGGCAGGGGCTCTGGGGGCAGTACTTC
>TRBJ2-7|TRBV19|.|.
CASSTYRAKGEQYF
TGTGCCAGTAGTACTTACAGGGCGAAGGGCGAGCAGTACTTC
>TRBJ1-3|TRBV10-2|.|.
CASSITHSVGNTIYF
TGCGCCAGCAGTATCACACACTCCGTTGGAAACACCATATATTTT
>TRBJ1-5|TRBV12-3/TRBV12-4|.|.
CASSLYLAGAQHF
TGTGCCAGCAGTTTATATTTGGCGGGGGCCCAGCATTTT
>TRBJ1-2|TRBV7-2|.|many
CASSLLAGTNYGYTF
TGTGCCAGCAGCTTACTAGCAGGCACTAACTATGGCTACACCTTC
>TRBJ2-5|TRBV29-1|TRBD1|few
CSAQGARETQYF
TGCAGCGCGCAGGGGGCGCGGGAGACCCAGTACTTC
>TRBJ2-2|TRBV19|.|many
CASSIGGTGELFF
TGTGCCAGTAGTATTGGCGGCACCGGGGAGCTGTTTTTT
>TRBJ2-7|TRBV28|TRBD1|.
CASSFGQTGVENEQYF
TGTGCCAGCAGTTTTGGCCAGACAGGGGTGGAAAACGAGCAGTACTTC
>TRBJ2-2|TRBV10-3|TRBD1|.
CAISKGAQDTGELFF
TGTGCCATCAGTAAGGGGGCGCAGGACACCGGGGAGCTGTTTTTT
>TRBJ2-5|TRBV7-2|TRBD2|many
CASSLGLAGGPGETQYF
TGTGCCAGCAGCTTAGGACTAGCGGGGGGGCCCGGGGAGACCCAGTACTTC
>TRBJ1-1|TRBV28|.|few
CASSRGSPGAEAFF
TGTGCCAGCAGTCGCGGCTCGCCGGGGGCTGAAGCTTTCTTT
>TRBJ2-7|TRBV5-1|TRBD1|.
CASSRGQPYYEQYF
TGCGCCAGCAGCCGGGGACAGCCCTACTACGAGCAGTACTTC
>TRBJ2-5|TRBV20-1|.|.
CSARGWEETQYF
TGCAGTGCTAGGGGCTGGGAAGAGACCCAGTACTTC
>TRBJ2-7|TRBV20-1|.|many
CSAKNTLSSYEQYF
TGCAGTGCTAAGAACACCCTAAGCTCCTACGAGCAGTACTTC
>TRBJ1-1|TRBV5-1|.|many
CASSGGKGAEAFF
TGCGCCAGCAGCGGCGGGAAAGGAGCTGAAGCTTTCTTT
>TRBJ1-1|TRBV6-5|.|once
CASSYDGTMNTEAFF
TGTGCCAGCAGTTACGATGGCACCATGAACACTGAAGCTTTCTTT
>TRBJ2-5|TRBV12-3/TRBV12-4|.|many
CASSLRLWGGGRETQYF
TGTGCCAGCAGTTTAAGGTTGTGGGGAGGTGGTCGAGAGACCCAGTACTTC